A single sample is the source of the 19 T cell receptor beta chains below, sequenced in a study of blood T cell repertoires in COVID-19. The assay was immunoSEQ multiplex PCR, and TCRdb's table has in-frame clones only and misses some. The table includes around 130,000 clones, roughly 84% detected once. Sequenced material: PBMCs or T cells enriched from blood (not recorded which). The receptors originated from a woman in her 30s who had recovered from COVID-19.

A single count supports this clone. V usage is TRBV28 and J usage is TRBJ2-2, with D possibly TRBD2 on 5 matching bases. Trimming cost V 5 bases and J 8 bases, with 21 bases left between them. CDR3 size: 16 residues. Germline V CDR1 and CDR2: MDHEN, SYDVKM. The CDR3 nucleotides are TGTGCCAGCAGTCCACTAGGTGTTTACGCTTTGGGGGAGCTGTTTTTT. Translated, it gives CASSPLGVYALGELFF.

This clone was observed once. This chain links TRBV5-1 with TRBJ1-1; D uncertain. This CDR3 region has 14 residues. Trimming left V 0 bases short and J 5 bases short, with 11 bases between. The germline V gene encodes CDR1 SGHRS and CDR2 YFSETQ. The CDR3 nucleotides read TGCGCCAGCAGCTTGGTCGGTGCTTTTACTGAAGCTTTCTTT. Encoded protein: CASSLVGAFTEAFF.

This chain joins TRBV19 and TRBJ1-3, with TRBD1 matching 9 bases. With V trimmed by 5 bases and J by 2 bases, 10 bases remained unmatched. Germline V gives CDR1 LNHDA, CDR2 SQIVND (reference sequence). This CDR3 spans 17 amino acids. The CDR3 DNA follows: TGTGCCAGTAGTGAACGACAGGGGGTACAAGCTGGAAACACCATATATTTT. This gives the protein CASSERQGVQAGNTIYF.

This chain links TRBV7-2 with TRBJ2-1; 12 bases are a match to TRBD2. Germline loops: CDR1 SGHTA, CDR2 FQGNSA. J lost 4 bases, V lost 1 base, and 11 bases had no gene match. The length of the CDR3 is 19 residues. The CDR3 DNA is TGTGCCAGCAGCTTAGTGGTGACTAGCGGGAGTTCCGTGTACAATGAGCAGTTCTTC. Translating it yields CASSLVVTSGSSVYNEQFF. Filled out from reference TRBV7-2 and TRBJ2-1, the complete variable domain reads GAGVSQSPSNKVTEKGKDVELRCDPISGHTALYWYRQSLGQGLEFLIYFQGNSAPDKSGLPSDRFSAERTGGSVSTLTIQRTQQEDSAVYLCASSLVVTSGSSVYNEQFFGPGTRLTVL.

The chain combines TRBV11-2 with TRBJ2-7; 10 bases map to TRBD1. Trimming took 1 base from V and 8 from J; bases not matched to a gene: 5. Germline V gives CDR1 SGHAT, CDR2 FQNNGV. The CDR3 runs 14 residues. CDR3 loop: CASSLGTGGGKQYF. The DNA for the CDR3 is TGTGCCAGCAGCTTAGGGACAGGGGGGGGTAAGCAGTACTTC.

This clone has a count of ten or more. The chain is built from TRBV27 and TRBJ2-4, with 8 positions matching TRBD1. The V gene end was trimmed by 5 bases and the J gene end by 1 base; junction bases not matched to a gene: 7. The CDR3 sequence is 16 residues long. Germline V lookup: CDR1 MNHEY, CDR2 SMNVEV (reference sequence). The CDR3 region is CASSGGTGEAKNIQYF. CDR3 nucleotide sequence: TGTGCCAGCAGTGGCGGGACAGGTGAGGCCAAAAACATTCAGTACTTC.

The chain has TRBV15 and TRBJ1-5; D unclear. The CDR3 totals 15 residues. V was shortened by 0 bases and J by 3 bases, with 9 bases between the two germline ends. Germline CDR1 reads LNHNV; CDR2 reads YYDKDF (reference sequence). The chain's CDR3 is CATSRDRSHNQPQHF. For the CDR3, the DNA is TGTGCCACCAGCAGAGATCGGAGTCACAATCAGCCCCAGCATTTT.

V and J are TRBV9 and TRBJ2-3; D ambiguous. CDR1 and CDR2 (germline): SGDLS, YYNGEE. This CDR3 has 15 amino acids. With 5 bases removed from V and 4 bases from J, the gap between germline ends came to 17 bases. The CDR3 DNA reads as TGTGCCAGCAGTTTCCGATGGGCGTTGGCAGATACGCAGTATTTT. This gives the protein CASSFRWALADTQYF.

This sequence joins TRBV28 and TRBJ1-1, with D unresolved. The V end lost 5 bases, the J end lost 2 bases, and 12 bases lay between the germline ends. The CDR3 extends over 14 amino acids. Germline CDR1 reads MDHEN; CDR2 reads SYDVKM. CDR3 nucleotide sequence: TGTGCCAGCAGTCCTTTGGAGGTTAACACTGAAGCTTTCTTT. Amino acid sequence: CASSPLEVNTEAFF.

The V gene is TRBV7-9, the J gene TRBJ1-1, with a possible D match to TRBD1 (6 bases). V was pared by 2 bases and J by 1 base, with 20 bases between. The CDR3 is 18 amino acids. Germline values: CDR1 SEHNR, CDR2 FQNEAQ (reference sequence). The CDR3 DNA is TGTGCCAGCAGCTTACCCTACCTAGGACAGTCACGGAACACTGAAGCTTTCTTT. Its translation is CASSLPYLGQSRNTEAFF.

The CDR3 loop is CASSYAGGPNQPQHF. CDR3 nucleotide sequence: TGTGCCAGCAGTTACGCAGGGGGGCCCAATCAGCCCCAGCATTTT. The chain recombines TRBV6-2 or TRBV6-3 with TRBJ1-5, with 7 bases aligning to TRBD1. Germline values: CDR1 MNHEY, CDR2 SVGEGT. The CDR3 extends over 15 amino acids. V dropped 2 bases and J dropped 3; count of bases not matched to a gene: 4.

With respect to this clone: This CDR3 is also generated by other DNA sequences in the sample. The V call is TRBV5-1, the J call TRBJ1-4; 9 bases are a match to TRBD1. Germline-derived CDR1 and CDR2 are SGHRS and YFSETQ. This CDR3 comprises 14 residues. V lost 4 bases to trimming and J lost 7 bases; unmatched junction nucleotides: 5. In DNA form, the CDR3 reads TGCGCCAGCAGCCTTAGGACAGGGGTTGAAAAACTGTTTTTT. This gives the protein CASSLRTGVEKLFF.

This chain connects TRBV27 to TRBJ2-5; 8 bases map to TRBD1. The trim removed 6 bases at V and 5 bases at J, leaving 14 bases unmatched. CDR1 MNHEY and CDR2 SMNVEV come from the germline V gene (reference sequence). This CDR3 region has 16 residues. The CDR3 bases are TGTGCCAGCAGCCGTCAACAGGGGGTTCCCCGGGAGACCCAGTACTTC. This sequence encodes CASSRQQGVPRETQYF.

This sequence joins TRBV9 and TRBJ1-1; 9 bases agree with TRBD1. J gave up 6 bases and V 4 bases, and 10 bases lay outside the gene matches. The CDR3 has 15 residues. Germline CDR1 is SGDLS and CDR2 is YYNGEE. The CDR3 here is CASSSRTGAGAEAFF. The CDR3 bases are TGTGCCAGCAGCTCAAGGACAGGGGCCGGTGCTGAAGCTTTCTTT.

This clone has a single count. The chain links TRBV2 to TRBJ2-5; 11 bases are a match to TRBD1. The V and J ends lost 7 bases and 5 bases, in that order; junction bases with no gene match: 6. The germline V gene has CDR1 SNHLY and CDR2 FYNNEI. The CDR3 runs to 14 residues. This CDR3 is CASTGTGGIETQYF. CDR3 DNA sequence: TGTGCCAGCACGGGGACAGGGGGTATTGAGACCCAGTACTTC. Using reference TRBV2 and TRBJ2-5 for the parts outside the CDR3, the full variable domain is EPEVTQTPSHQVTQMGQEVILRCVPISNHLYFYWYRQILGQKVEFLVSFYNNEISEKSEIFDDQFSVERPDGSNFTLKIRSTKLEDSAMYFCASTGTGGIETQYFGPGTRLLVL.

The chain has TRBV6-4 and TRBJ2-7; TRBD2 matches 14 bases. V dropped 5 bases and J dropped 5; count of bases not matched to a gene: 2. Looked up from germline, CDR1 is MRHNA and CDR2 is SNTAGT. The CDR3 covers 14 residues. The CDR3 sequence: CASSSGLAGDEQYF. In DNA, the CDR3 is TGTGCCAGCAGTTCGGGACTAGCGGGAGACGAGCAGTACTTC.

V usage is TRBV4-3 and J usage is TRBJ1-2; D may be TRBD1 (5 bases). The CDR3 covers 14 residues. Germline V gene data show CDR1 as LGHNA and CDR2 as YSLEER. V was cut by 0 bases and J by 4 bases, with 9 bases left in between. CDR3 residues: CASSQDRVGYGYTF. In nucleotides, the CDR3 is TGCGCCAGCAGCCAAGACAGGGTTGGCTATGGCTACACCTTC.

The chain couples TRBV4-2 to TRBJ2-5; TRBD2 matches 10 bases. CDR3 length: 16 amino acids. Germline V gene sequence: CDR1 LGHNA, CDR2 YNFKEQ. J was trimmed by 5 bases and V by 2 bases; bases with no gene match: 8. CDR3 nucleotide sequence: TGTGCCAGCAGCCAACTAGCGGGAGTAGGGGGGGAGACCCAGTACTTC. This translates into CASSQLAGVGGETQYF.

The chain uses TRBV9 and TRBJ2-1, with unresolved D. The CDR3 is made up of 15 amino acids. From germline, CDR1 is SGDLS and CDR2 YYNGEE. V lost 0 bases to trimming and J lost 7 bases, with 14 bases between them. The CDR3 reads CASSVGGPAVNEQFF. The DNA of the CDR3 is TGTGCCAGCAGCGTAGGAGGCCCCGCGGTGAATGAGCAGTTCTTC.